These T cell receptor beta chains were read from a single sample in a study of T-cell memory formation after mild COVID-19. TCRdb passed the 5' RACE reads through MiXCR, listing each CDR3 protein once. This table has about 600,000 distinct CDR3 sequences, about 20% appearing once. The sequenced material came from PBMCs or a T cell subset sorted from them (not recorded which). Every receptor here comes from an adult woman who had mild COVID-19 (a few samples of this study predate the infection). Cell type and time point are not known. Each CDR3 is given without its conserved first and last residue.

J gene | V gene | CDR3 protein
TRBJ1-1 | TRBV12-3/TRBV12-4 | ASSSMTGGTEAF
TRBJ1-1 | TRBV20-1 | SARQGDTEAF
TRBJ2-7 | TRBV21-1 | ARGSRPYEQY
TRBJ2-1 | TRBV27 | ASSSSGAREV
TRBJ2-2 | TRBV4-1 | ASSQTGATGELF
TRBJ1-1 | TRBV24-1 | ATSAGGVVAEAF
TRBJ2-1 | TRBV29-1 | SVVLGEQF
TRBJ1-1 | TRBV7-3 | ASSLTPRGTEAF
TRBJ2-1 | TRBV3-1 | ASSQQGLAGEQF
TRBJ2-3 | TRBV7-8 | ASSYLSGGGPTDTQY
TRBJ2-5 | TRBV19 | ASGRGNQETQY
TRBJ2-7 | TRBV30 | AGDRVLGEQY
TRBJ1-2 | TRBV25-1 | ASSDSVGGYT
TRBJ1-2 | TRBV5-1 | ASSLDRANYGYT
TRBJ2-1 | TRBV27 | ASSSTGRSSYNEQF